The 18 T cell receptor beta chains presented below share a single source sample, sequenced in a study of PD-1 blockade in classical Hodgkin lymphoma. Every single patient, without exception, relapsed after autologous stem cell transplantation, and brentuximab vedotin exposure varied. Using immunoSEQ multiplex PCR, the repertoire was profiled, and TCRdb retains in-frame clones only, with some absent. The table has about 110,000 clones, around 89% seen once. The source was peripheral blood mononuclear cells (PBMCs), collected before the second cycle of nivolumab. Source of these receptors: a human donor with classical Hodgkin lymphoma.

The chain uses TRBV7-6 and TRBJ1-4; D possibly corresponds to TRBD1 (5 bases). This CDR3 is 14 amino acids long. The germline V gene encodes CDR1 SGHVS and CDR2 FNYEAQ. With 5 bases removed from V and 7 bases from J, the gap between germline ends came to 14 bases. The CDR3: CASSATGGSEKLFF. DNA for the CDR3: TGTGCCAGCAGCGCAACAGGAGGTTCTGAAAAACTGTTTTTT.

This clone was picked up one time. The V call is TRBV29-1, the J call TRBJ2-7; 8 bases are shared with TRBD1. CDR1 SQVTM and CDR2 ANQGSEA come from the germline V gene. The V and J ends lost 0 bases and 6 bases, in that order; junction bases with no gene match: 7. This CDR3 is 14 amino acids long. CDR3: CSVEDPQGASEQYF. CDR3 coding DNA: TGCAGCGTTGAAGATCCCCAGGGGGCGAGCGAGCAGTACTTC.

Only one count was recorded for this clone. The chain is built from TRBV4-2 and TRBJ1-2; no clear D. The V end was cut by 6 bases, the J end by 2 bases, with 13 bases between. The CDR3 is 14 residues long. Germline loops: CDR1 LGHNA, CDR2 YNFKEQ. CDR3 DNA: TGTGCCAGCAGAAATCCGAACGGGAACTATGGCTACACCTTC. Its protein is CASRNPNGNYGYTF.

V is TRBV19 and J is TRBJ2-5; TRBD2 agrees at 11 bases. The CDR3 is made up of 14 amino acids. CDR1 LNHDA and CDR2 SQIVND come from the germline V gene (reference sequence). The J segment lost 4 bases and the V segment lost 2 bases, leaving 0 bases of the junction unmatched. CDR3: CASSILAGGETQYF. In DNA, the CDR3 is TGTGCCAGTAGTATACTAGCGGGAGGAGAGACCCAGTACTTC.

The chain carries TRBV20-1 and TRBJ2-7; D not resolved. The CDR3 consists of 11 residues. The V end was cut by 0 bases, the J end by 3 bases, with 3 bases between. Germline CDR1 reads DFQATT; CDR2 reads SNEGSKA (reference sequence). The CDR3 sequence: CSARDNYEQYF. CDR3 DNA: TGCAGTGCTAGAGACAACTACGAGCAGTACTTC.

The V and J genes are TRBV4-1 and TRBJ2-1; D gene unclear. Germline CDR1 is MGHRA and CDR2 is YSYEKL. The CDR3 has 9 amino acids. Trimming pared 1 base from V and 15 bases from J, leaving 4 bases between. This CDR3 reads CASSQGTFF. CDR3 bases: TGCGCCAGCAGCCAAGGGACGTTCTTC.

CDR3: CASSLVGRGPDTQYF. For the CDR3, the DNA is TGCGCCAGCAGCTTGGTGGGCAGGGGGCCAGATACGCAGTATTTT. This chain connects TRBV5-1 to TRBJ2-3, with 8 bases matching TRBD1. J gave up 4 bases and V 0 bases, and 4 bases lay outside the gene matches. Germline assignment: CDR1 SGHRS and CDR2 YFSETQ. The CDR3 has 15 residues.

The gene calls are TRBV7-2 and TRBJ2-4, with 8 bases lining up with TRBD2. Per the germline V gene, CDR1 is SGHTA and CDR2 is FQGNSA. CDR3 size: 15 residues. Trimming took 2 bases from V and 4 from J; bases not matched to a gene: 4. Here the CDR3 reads CASSLLGLAKNIQYF. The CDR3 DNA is TGTGCCAGCAGCTTATTAGGACTAGCTAAAAACATTCAGTACTTC.

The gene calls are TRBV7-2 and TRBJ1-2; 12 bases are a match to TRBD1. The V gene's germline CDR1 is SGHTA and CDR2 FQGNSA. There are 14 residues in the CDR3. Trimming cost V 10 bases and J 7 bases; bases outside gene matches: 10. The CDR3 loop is CANRPGQGAGGYTF. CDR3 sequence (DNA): TGTGCCAACAGACCGGGACAGGGGGCGGGTGGCTACACCTTC.

The CDR3 nucleotides are TGTGCCAGCTCACCCTCATCCGGCTCCTACAATGAGCAGTTCTTC. This translates into CASSPSSGSYNEQFF. The chain recombines TRBV18 with TRBJ2-1; D gene ambiguous. The CDR3 spans 15 residues. Trimming shortened V by 3 bases and J by 0 bases, and 9 bases separated the two germline ends. In germline, CDR1 is KGHSH, CDR2 LQKENI.

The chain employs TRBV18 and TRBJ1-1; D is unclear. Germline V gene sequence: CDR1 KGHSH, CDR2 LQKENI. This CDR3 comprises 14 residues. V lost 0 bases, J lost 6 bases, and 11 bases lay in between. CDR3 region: CASSPPSGFSEAFF. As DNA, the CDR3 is TGTGCCAGCTCACCACCTAGTGGGTTCTCTGAAGCTTTCTTT.

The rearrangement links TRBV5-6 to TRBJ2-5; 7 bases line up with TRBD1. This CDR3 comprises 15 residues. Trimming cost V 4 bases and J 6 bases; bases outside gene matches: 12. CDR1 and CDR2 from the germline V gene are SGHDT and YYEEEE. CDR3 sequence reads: CASSTLHDRVKTQYF. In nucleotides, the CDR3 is TGTGCCAGCAGCACGCTCCATGACAGGGTAAAGACCCAGTACTTC.

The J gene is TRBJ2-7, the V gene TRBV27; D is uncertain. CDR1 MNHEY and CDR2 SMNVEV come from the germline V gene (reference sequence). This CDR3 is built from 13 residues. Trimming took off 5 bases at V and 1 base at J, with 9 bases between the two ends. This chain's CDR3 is CASSLPGSYEQYF. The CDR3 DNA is TGTGCCAGCAGTCTTCCAGGATCCTACGAGCAGTACTTC.

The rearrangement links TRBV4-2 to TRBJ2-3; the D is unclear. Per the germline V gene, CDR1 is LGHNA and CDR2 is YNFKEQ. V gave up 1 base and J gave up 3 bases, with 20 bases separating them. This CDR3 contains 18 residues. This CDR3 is CASSQVRLIGTETDTQYF. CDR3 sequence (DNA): TGTGCCAGCAGCCAAGTAAGACTGATCGGTACTGAAACAGATACGCAGTATTTT.

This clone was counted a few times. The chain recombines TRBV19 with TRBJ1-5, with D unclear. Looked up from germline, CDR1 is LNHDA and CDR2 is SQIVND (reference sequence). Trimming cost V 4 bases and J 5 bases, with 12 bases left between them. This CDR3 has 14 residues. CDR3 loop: CASSSQAFYQPQHF. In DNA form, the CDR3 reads TGTGCCAGTAGTAGTCAAGCCTTCTATCAGCCCCAGCATTTT. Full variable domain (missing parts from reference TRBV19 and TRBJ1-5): DGGITQSPKYLFRKEGQNVTLSCEQNLNHDAMYWYRQDPGQGLRLIYYSQIVNDFQKGDIAEGYSVSREKKESFPLTVTSAQKNPTAFYLCASSSQAFYQPQHFGDGTRLSIL.

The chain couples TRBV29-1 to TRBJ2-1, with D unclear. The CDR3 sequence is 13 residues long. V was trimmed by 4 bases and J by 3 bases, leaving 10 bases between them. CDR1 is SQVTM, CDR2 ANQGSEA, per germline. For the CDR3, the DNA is TGCAGCGTTGCTATAGGGTTCTACAATGAGCAGTTCTTC. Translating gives CSVAIGFYNEQFF.

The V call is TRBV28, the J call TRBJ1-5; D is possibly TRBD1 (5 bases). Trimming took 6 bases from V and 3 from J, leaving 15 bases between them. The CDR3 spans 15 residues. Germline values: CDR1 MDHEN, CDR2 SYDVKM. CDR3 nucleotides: TGTGCCAGCAGCGGCGGCCGGGGCTTCAATCAGCCCCAGCATTTT. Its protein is CASSGGRGFNQPQHF.

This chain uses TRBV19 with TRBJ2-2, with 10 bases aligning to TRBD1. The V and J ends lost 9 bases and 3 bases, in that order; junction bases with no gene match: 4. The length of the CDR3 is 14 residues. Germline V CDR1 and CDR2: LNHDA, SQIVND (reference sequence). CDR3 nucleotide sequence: TGTGCCAGCTGGGGACAGGGGTACACCGGGGAGCTGTTTTTT. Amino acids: CASWGQGYTGELFF.